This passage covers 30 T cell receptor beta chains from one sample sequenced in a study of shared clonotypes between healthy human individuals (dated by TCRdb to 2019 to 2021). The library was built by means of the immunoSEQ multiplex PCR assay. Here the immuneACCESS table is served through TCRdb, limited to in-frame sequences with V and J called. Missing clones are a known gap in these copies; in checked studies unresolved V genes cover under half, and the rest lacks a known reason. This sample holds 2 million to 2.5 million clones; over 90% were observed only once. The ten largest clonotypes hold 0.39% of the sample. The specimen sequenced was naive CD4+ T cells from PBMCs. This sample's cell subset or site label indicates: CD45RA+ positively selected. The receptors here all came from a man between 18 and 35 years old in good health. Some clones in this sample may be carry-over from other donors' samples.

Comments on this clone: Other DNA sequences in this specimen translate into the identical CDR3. The CDR3 DNA reads TGCGCCAGCAGCCAAGTAGGGGGCAGGTCCTACGAGCAGTACTTC. Encoded protein: CASSQVGGRSYEQYF. The chain uses TRBV4-1 and TRBJ2-7; 7 nucleotides match TRBD1. The CDR3 sequence is 15 residues long. Germline V gene sequence: CDR1 MGHRA, CDR2 YSYEKL. The V gene end was trimmed by 1 base and the J gene end by 1 base; junction bases not matched to a gene: 4.

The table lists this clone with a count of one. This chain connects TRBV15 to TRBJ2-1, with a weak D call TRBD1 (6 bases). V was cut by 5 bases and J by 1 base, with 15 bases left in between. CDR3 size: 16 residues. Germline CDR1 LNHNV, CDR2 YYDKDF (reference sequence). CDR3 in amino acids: CATSPEAGESYNEQFF. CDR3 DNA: TGTGCCACCAGCCCGGAAGCAGGGGAATCCTACAATGAGCAGTTCTTC.

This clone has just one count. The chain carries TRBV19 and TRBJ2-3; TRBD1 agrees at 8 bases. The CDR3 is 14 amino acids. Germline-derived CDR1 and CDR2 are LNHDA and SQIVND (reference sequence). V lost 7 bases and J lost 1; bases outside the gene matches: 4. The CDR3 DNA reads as TGTGCCAGTACCGACAGGGGCGGCACAGATACGCAGTATTTT. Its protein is CASTDRGGTDTQYF.

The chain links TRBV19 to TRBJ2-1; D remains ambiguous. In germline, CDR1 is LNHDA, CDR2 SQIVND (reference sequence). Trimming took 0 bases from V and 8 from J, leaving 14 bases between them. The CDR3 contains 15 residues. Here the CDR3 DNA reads TGTGCCAGTAGTATAGAAGGGCTTAGAAGCGATGAGCAGTTCTTC. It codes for CASSIEGLRSDEQFF.

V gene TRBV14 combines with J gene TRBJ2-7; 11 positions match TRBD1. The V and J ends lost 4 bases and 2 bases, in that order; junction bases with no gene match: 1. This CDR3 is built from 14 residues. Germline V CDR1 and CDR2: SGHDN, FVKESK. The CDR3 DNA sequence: TGTGCCAGCAGCCGGGGACAGGGGGCCTACGAGCAGTACTTC. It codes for CASSRGQGAYEQYF.

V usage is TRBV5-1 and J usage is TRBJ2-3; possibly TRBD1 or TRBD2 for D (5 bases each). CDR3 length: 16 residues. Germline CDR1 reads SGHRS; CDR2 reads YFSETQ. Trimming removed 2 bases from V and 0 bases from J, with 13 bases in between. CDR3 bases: TGCGCCAGCAGCTTATCAGGGACGGACAGCACAGATACGCAGTATTTT. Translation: CASSLSGTDSTDTQYF.

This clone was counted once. This CDR3 is CASSERTGGAGYGYTF. In nucleotides, the CDR3 is TGTGCCAGCAGTGAGCGGACAGGGGGCGCCGGCTATGGCTACACCTTC. The chain is built from TRBV6-1 and TRBJ1-2, with TRBD1 identical over 11 bases. The CDR3 covers 16 residues. Looked up from germline, CDR1 is MNHNS and CDR2 is SASEGT. Trimming removed 3 bases from V and 4 bases from J; junction bases left unmatched: 7.

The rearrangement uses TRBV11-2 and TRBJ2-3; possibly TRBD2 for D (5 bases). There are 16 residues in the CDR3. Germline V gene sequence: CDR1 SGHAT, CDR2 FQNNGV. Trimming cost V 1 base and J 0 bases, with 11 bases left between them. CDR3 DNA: TGTGCCAGCAGCTTAGGTGGACTGGCTAGCACAGATACGCAGTATTTT. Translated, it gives CASSLGGLASTDTQYF.

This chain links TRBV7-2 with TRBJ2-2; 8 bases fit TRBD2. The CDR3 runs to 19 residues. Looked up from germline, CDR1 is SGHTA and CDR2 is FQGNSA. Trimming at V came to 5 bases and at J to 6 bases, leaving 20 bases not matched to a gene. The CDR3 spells CASSPPRGREGRMAGELFF. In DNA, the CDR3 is TGTGCCAGCAGCCCACCGCGGGGACGGGAGGGCCGTATGGCCGGGGAGCTGTTTTTT. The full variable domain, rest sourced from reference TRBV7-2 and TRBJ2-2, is GAGVSQSPSNKVTEKGKDVELRCDPISGHTALYWYRQSLGQGLEFLIYFQGNSAPDKSGLPSDRFSAERTGGSVSTLTIQRTQQEDSAVYLCASSPPRGREGRMAGELFFGEGSRLTVL.

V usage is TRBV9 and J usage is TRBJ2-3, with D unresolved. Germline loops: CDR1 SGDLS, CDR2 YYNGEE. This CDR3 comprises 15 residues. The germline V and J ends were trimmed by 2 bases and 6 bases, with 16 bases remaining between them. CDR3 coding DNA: TGTGCCAGCAGCGTTCTAATGGCGTCCGGGGATACGCAGTATTTT. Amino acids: CASSVLMASGDTQYF.

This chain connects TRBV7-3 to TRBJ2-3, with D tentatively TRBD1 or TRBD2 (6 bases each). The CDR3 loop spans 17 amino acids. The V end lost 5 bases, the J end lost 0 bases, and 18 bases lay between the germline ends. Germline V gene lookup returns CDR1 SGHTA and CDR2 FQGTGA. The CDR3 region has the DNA TGTGCCAGCAGCCCCAGTTGGGGGGCTACTAGCACAGATACGCAGTATTTT. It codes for CASSPSWGATSTDTQYF.

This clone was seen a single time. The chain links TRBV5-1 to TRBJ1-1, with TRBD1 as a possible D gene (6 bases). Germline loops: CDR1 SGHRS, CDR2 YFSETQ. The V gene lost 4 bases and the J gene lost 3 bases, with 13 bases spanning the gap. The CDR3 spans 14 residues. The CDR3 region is CASSGRGTDTEAFF. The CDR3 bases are TGCGCCAGCAGCGGGAGGGGGACGGACACTGAAGCTTTCTTT. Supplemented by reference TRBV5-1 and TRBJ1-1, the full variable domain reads KAGVTQTPRYLIKTRGQQVTLSCSPISGHRSVSWYQQTPGQGLQFLFEYFSETQRNKGNFPGRFSGRQFSNSRSEMNVSTLELGDSALYLCASSGRGTDTEAFFGQGTRLTVV.

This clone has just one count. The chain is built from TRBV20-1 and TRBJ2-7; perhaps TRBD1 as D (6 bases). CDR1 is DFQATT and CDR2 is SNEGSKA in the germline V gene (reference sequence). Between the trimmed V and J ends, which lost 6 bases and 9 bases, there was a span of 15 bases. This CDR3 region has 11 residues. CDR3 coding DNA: TGCAGTGCGGGATTGGGGGCCGTGCAGTACTTC. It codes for CSAGLGAVQYF.

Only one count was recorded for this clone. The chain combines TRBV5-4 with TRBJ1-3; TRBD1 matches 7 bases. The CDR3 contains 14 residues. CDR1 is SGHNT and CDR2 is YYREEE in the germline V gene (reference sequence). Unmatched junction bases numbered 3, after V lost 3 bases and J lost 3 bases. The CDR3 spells CASSWDSVGNTIYF. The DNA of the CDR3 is TGTGCCAGCAGCTGGGACAGCGTTGGAAACACCATATATTTT.

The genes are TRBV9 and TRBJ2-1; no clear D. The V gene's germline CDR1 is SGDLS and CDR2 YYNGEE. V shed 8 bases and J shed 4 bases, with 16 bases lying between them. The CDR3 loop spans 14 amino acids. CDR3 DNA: TGTGCCAGTAGCAATGGGCTGCTGTACAATGAGCAGTTCTTC. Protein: CASSNGLLYNEQFF.

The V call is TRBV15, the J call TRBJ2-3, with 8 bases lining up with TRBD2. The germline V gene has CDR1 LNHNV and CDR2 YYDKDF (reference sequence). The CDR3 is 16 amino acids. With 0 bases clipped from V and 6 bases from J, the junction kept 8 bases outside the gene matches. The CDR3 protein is CATSRDSGNPSDTQYF. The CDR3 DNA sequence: TGTGCCACCAGCAGAGATAGCGGGAACCCTTCGGATACGCAGTATTTT.

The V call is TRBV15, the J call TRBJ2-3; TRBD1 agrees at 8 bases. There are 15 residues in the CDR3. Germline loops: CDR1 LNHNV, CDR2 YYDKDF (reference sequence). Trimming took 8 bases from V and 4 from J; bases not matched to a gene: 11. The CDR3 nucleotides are TGTGCCACCGTTAAGGGCAGGGGGCTTTCAGATACGCAGTATTTT. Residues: CATVKGRGLSDTQYF.

The CDR3 nucleotides read TGTGCCAGCAGTTCCGGACTAGCGGGCTTTCCTAGCACAGATACGCAGTATTTT. It codes for CASSSGLAGFPSTDTQYF. This sequence joins TRBV27 and TRBJ2-3, with 11 bases that match TRBD2. Germline V lookup: CDR1 MNHEY, CDR2 SMNVEV (reference sequence). The V segment lost 4 bases and the J segment 0 bases; nucleotides outside the gene matches: 9. CDR3 length: 18 amino acids.

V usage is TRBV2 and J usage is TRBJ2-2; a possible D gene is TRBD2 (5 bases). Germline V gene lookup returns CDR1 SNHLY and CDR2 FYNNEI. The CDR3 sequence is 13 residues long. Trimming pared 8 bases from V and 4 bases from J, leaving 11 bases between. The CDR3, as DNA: TGTGCCAGCGGGAGCAAAGGCACCGGGGAGCTGTTTTTT. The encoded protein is CASGSKGTGELFF.

The CDR3 here is CASSPPSSLGTYEQYF. In DNA form, the CDR3 reads TGTGCCAGCTCACCACCGTCGAGCCTGGGGACCTACGAGCAGTACTTC. The genes are TRBV18 and TRBJ2-7; D remains ambiguous. The V gene lost 0 bases and the J gene lost 2 bases, with 14 bases spanning the gap. The CDR3 is 16 amino acids. Germline loops: CDR1 KGHSH, CDR2 LQKENI.

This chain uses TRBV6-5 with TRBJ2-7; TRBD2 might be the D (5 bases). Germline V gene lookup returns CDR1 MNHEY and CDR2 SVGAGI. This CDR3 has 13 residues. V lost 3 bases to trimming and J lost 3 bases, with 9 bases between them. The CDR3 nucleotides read TGTGCCAGCAGTTATCTCGGGGACTACGAGCAGTACTTC. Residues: CASSYLGDYEQYF.

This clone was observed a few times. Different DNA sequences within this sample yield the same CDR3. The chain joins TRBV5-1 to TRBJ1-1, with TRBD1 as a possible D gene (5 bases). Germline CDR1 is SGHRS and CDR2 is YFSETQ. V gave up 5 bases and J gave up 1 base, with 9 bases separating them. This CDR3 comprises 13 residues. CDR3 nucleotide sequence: TGCGCCAGCAGTACGCAGGGGAACACTGAAGCTTTCTTT. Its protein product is CASSTQGNTEAFF.

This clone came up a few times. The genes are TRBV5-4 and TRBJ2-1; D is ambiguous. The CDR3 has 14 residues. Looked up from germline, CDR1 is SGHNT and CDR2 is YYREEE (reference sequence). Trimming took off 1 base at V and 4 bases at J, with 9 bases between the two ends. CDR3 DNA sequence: TGTGCCAGCAGCTTGCCGAACCAGTACAATGAGCAGTTCTTC. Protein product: CASSLPNQYNEQFF.

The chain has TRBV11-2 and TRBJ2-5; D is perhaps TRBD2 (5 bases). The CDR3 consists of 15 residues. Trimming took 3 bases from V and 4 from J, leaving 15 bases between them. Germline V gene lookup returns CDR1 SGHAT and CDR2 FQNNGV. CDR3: CASSLGWELRETQYF. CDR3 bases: TGTGCCAGCAGCTTGGGGTGGGAGTTAAGAGAGACCCAGTACTTC. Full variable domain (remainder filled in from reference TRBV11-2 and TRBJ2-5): EAGVAQSPRYKIIEKRQSVAFWCNPISGHATLYWYQQILGQGPKLLIQFQNNGVVDDSQLPKDRFSAERLKGVDSTLKIQPAKLEDSAVYLCASSLGWELRETQYFGPGTRLLVL.

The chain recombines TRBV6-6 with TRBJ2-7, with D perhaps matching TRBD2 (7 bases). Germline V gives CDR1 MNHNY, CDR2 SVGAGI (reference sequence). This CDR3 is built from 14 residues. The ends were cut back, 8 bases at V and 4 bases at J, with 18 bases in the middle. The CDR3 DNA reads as TGTGCCAGCGGGTCGTGGGGGGGCCGTTACGAGCAGTACTTC. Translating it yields CASGSWGGRYEQYF.

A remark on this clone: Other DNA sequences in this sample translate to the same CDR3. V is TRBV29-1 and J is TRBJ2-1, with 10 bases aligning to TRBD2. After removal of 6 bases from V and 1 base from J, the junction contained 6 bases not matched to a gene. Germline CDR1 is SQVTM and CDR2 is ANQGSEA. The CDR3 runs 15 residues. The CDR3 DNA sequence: TGCAGCGTCCCTAGCGGGAGCTCATCCTACAATGAGCAGTTCTTC. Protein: CSVPSGSSSYNEQFF.

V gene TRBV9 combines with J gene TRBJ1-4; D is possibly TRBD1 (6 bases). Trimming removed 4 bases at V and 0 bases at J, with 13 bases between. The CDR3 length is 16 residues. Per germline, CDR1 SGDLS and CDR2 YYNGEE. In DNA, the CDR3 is TGTGCCAGCAGCCCCGGGGGCCTTGCAACTAATGAAAAACTGTTTTTT. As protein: CASSPGGLATNEKLFF.

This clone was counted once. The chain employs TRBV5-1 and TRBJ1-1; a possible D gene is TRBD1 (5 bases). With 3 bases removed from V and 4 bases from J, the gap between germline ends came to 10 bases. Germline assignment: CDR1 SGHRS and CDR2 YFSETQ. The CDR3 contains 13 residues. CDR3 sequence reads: CASSSQGITEAFF. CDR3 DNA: TGCGCCAGCAGCTCTCAGGGAATCACTGAAGCTTTCTTT.

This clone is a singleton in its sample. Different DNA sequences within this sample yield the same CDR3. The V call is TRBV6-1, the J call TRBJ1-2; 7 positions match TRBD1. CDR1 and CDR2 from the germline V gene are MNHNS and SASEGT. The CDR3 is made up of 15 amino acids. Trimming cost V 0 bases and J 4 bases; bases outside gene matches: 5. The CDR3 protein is CASSEAPGTVYGYTF. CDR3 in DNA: TGTGCCAGCAGTGAAGCGCCCGGGACAGTCTATGGCTACACCTTC.

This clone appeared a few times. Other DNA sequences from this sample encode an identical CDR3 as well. CDR3 protein: CAWGRQRNTEAFF. The CDR3, as DNA: TGTGCCTGGGGGCGGCAAAGGAACACTGAAGCTTTCTTT. The rearrangement links TRBV30 to TRBJ1-1; unclear D gene. Trimming took 5 bases from V and 1 from J, leaving 11 bases between them. Looked up from germline, CDR1 is GTSNPN and CDR2 is SVGIG (reference sequence). The CDR3 consists of 13 residues.